One sample yielded the 14 T cell receptor beta chains listed below, sequenced in a study of blood T cell repertoires in COVID-19. This table comes from immunoSEQ multiplex PCR, and its TCRdb copy is limited to in-frame clones, with some not included. The sample shows approximately 210,000 clones, around 80% of them seen only once. Sequences were obtained from peripheral blood. The receptors were gathered from a human donor in a cohort sampled during active COVID-19.

This clone was recorded a few times. The chain carries TRBV3-1 (or the pseudogene TRBV3-2) and TRBJ2-7; 7 nucleotides align to TRBD2. The junction had 8 bases not matched to a gene; V was cut back by 2 bases and J by 4 bases. This CDR3 contains 15 residues. Per the germline V gene, CDR1 is LGHDT and CDR2 is YNNKEL (reference sequence). CDR3 amino acids: CASSQMWEGRYEQYF. The DNA for the CDR3 is TGTGCCAGCAGCCAAATGTGGGAGGGCCGATACGAGCAGTACTTC.

The rearrangement joins TRBV7-8 to TRBJ2-3; 8 bases fit TRBD2. V gave up 5 bases and J gave up 2 bases; unmatched junction bases: 12. The CDR3 totals 17 residues. Germline CDR1 reads SGHVS; CDR2 reads FQNEAQ. The CDR3 DNA reads TGTGCCAGCAGCCGTTCGGGATTAGCGGGGTACACAGATACGCAGTATTTT. Protein product: CASSRSGLAGYTDTQYF.

V is TRBV4-2 and J is TRBJ2-3; perhaps TRBD2 as D (6 bases). The ends were cut back, 1 base at V and 2 bases at J, with 7 bases in the middle. Germline assignment: CDR1 LGHNA and CDR2 YNFKEQ. The CDR3 runs to 14 residues. This chain's CDR3 is CASSQVAATDTQYF. The CDR3 coding sequence is TGTGCCAGCAGCCAAGTAGCGGCCACAGATACGCAGTATTTT.

The chain carries TRBV7-9 and TRBJ2-2, with TRBD1 matching 8 bases. Trimming removed 0 bases from V and 3 bases from J; junction bases left unmatched: 6. Germline values: CDR1 SEHNR, CDR2 FQNEAQ (reference sequence). The CDR3 runs 17 residues. The CDR3 coding sequence is TGTGCCAGCAGCTTAGCGCCGACAGGGGACTACACCGGGGAGCTGTTTTTT. This sequence encodes CASSLAPTGDYTGELFF. Looking up the rest from reference TRBV7-9 and TRBJ2-2 gives the full variable domain: DTGVSQNPRHKITKRGQNVTFRCDPISEHNRLYWYRQTLGQGPEFLTYFQNEAQLEKSRLLSDRFSAERPKGSFSTLEIQRTEQGDSAMYLCASSLAPTGDYTGELFFGEGSRLTVL.

J is TRBJ1-3 and V is TRBV2; the D is unclear. Germline V gene lookup returns CDR1 SNHLY and CDR2 FYNNEI. This CDR3 contains 12 residues. Trimming stripped 5 bases from V and 4 bases from J, with 6 bases between. CDR3 in amino acids: CASSPTGNTIYF. Written as DNA, the CDR3 is TGTGCCAGCAGTCCGACAGGAAACACCATATATTTT.

The rearrangement uses TRBV29-1 and TRBJ2-2; D remains unclear. Trimming removed 1 base at V and 6 bases at J, with 12 bases between. The CDR3 covers 14 residues. Looked up from germline, CDR1 is SQVTM and CDR2 is ANQGSEA. As DNA, the CDR3 is TGCAGCGTTGAAGCCGCGCAGGCTTCCGGGGAGCTGTTTTTT. Encoded protein: CSVEAAQASGELFF.

V is TRBV7-2 and J is TRBJ1-2, with 8 bases that match TRBD1. This CDR3 contains 14 residues. J gave up 6 bases and V 5 bases, and 8 bases lay outside the gene matches. The germline gives CDR1 SGHTA, CDR2 FQGNSA. CDR3 region: CASSPPTGGDGYTF. The CDR3 DNA sequence: TGTGCCAGCAGCCCTCCCACAGGGGGTGATGGCTACACCTTC. The whole variable domain, remainder taken from reference TRBV7-2 and TRBJ1-2, is GAGVSQSPSNKVTEKGKDVELRCDPISGHTALYWYRQSLGQGLEFLIYFQGNSAPDKSGLPSDRFSAERTGGSVSTLTIQRTQQEDSAVYLCASSPPTGGDGYTFGSGTRLTVV.

The rearrangement links TRBV4-2 to TRBJ1-2; D is undetermined. CDR1 is LGHNA and CDR2 is YNFKEQ in the germline V gene. The CDR3 has 15 residues. V was shortened by 0 bases and J by 4 bases, with 12 bases between the two germline ends. The CDR3 loop is CASSQDGSRSYGYTF. CDR3 DNA: TGTGCCAGCAGCCAAGATGGGTCCAGGTCCTATGGCTACACCTTC.

The gene calls are TRBV27 and TRBJ2-7, with 8 bases matching TRBD2. The CDR3 has 16 residues. Germline V gives CDR1 MNHEY, CDR2 SMNVEV (reference sequence). V trimming: 1 base; J trimming: 0 bases; junction bases outside the gene matches: 5. The CDR3 protein is CASSLWGLGTSYEQYF. The DNA for the CDR3 is TGTGCCAGCAGTTTATGGGGACTAGGGACCTCCTACGAGCAGTACTTC.

The V call is TRBV13, the J call TRBJ1-2, with 7 bases identical to TRBD1. The CDR3 loop spans 15 amino acids. Germline CDR1 is PRHDT and CDR2 is FYEKMQ (reference sequence). The junction had 4 bases not matched to a gene; V was cut back by 1 base and J by 2 bases. The CDR3 here is CASSLDRGDNYGYTF. CDR3 DNA: TGTGCCAGCAGCTTAGACAGGGGCGACAACTATGGCTACACCTTC.

The chain has TRBV29-1 and TRBJ1-1; weak D call: TRBD1 (5 bases). Trimming cost V 4 bases and J 4 bases, with 19 bases left between them. Germline V gene lookup returns CDR1 SQVTM and CDR2 ANQGSEA. The CDR3 has 15 residues. CDR3: CSVVSGAWGGTEAFF. The DNA for the CDR3 is TGCAGCGTTGTCAGTGGGGCCTGGGGCGGCACTGAAGCTTTCTTT.

The V call is TRBV27, the J call TRBJ2-5, with 10 nucleotides matching TRBD1. V shed 6 bases, J shed 5 bases, and the junction held 18 bases outside the gene matches. CDR3 length: 18 residues. Germline assignment: CDR1 MNHEY and CDR2 SMNVEV (reference sequence). The CDR3 sequence: CASSSLDRGPLRGETQYF. In nucleotides, the CDR3 is TGTGCCAGCAGCTCCCTAGACAGGGGGCCCTTGAGGGGGGAGACCCAGTACTTC.

This chain joins TRBV13 and TRBJ2-3; 11 bases align to TRBD2. V was pared by 5 bases and J by 5 bases, with 15 bases of the junction left unmatched. The CDR3 is made up of 18 amino acids. CDR1 is PRHDT and CDR2 is FYEKMQ in the germline V gene (reference sequence). The CDR3 region has the DNA TGTGCCAGCAGCCTGAGCCCGGAGGGACTAGCGGATGTAGATACGCAGTATTTT. Translated, it gives CASSLSPEGLADVDTQYF.

In its sample, this clone was seen a few times. The rearrangement uses TRBV30 and TRBJ1-2; D not resolved. Germline-derived CDR1 and CDR2 are GTSNPN and SVGIG (reference sequence). The CDR3 runs 12 residues. Trimming left V 7 bases short and J 7 bases short, with 16 bases between. CDR3 nucleotides: TGTGCCTCGGAAGGCCTGAGCGGTGGCTACACCTTC. It encodes CASEGLSGGYTF.